This T cell receptor (beta chain) stems from a study of OX40 agonist ivuxolimab in advanced cancers. Study-wide findings and caveats: CD4+ and CD8+ blood T cells expanded clonally by week 6 at 0.1 to 3.0 mg/kg.

Sequencing was performed with immunoSEQ multiplex PCR; in TCRdb, only in-frame clones are kept and a portion is missing. Among about 62,000 clones, roughly 92% were seen once, and the ten largest hold 13%. In regard to this clone: The antigen is unknown.

The V segment lost 5 bases and the J segment 0 bases; nucleotides outside the gene matches: 0. The CDR3 length is 14 residues. Germline CDR1 MNHEY, CDR2 SMNVEV (reference sequence). The sequencing used CD4+ or CD8+ T cells sorted from blood, collected in a trial of the OX40 agonist ivuxolimab. This sequence originates from an adult with an advanced solid tumor such as melanoma, head and neck, liver or kidney cancer. This rearrangement joins TRBV27 to TRBJ2-2, with TRBD2 matching over 7 bases. The chain's CDR3 is CASSGLANTGELFF. The DNA for the CDR3 is TGTGCCAGCAGTGGACTAGCGAACACCGGGGAGCTGTTTTTT.